This is a list of T cell receptor beta chains from one sample in a study of control samples from healthy donors and cancer patients. The repertoire was sequenced with immunoSEQ multiplex PCR; TCRdb's copy has only in-frame clones and lacks some. Of 150,000 to 170,000 clones listed, around 95% are singletons. Sequencing was performed on blood. Receptors were obtained from a man aged 40-49 years in good health. CDR3s include the opening cysteine and the closing phenylalanine or tryptophan. A D gene is named only where the DNA matches it firmly. The size field is filled for only some rows; it gives once, few, many or a size class.

D gene	clone size	J gene	V gene	CDR3 DNA	CDR3 protein
.	.	TRBJ1-3	TRBV7-2	TGTGCCAGCAGCTTAATGGACTTCGGAAACACCATATATTTT	CASSLMDFGNTIYF
.	.	TRBJ1-1	TRBV10-2	TGCGCCAGCACCCCCGGAGGGGGATATAGGAACACTGAAGCTTTCTTT	CASTPGGGYRNTEAFF
.	.	TRBJ1-4	TRBV5-1	TGCGCCAGCAGCTTACACACAGGATCAACTAATGAAAAACTGTTTTTT	CASSLHTGSTNEKLFF
.	once	TRBJ2-3	TRBV19	TGTGCCAGTAGTGGTCGCATCGGAGATACGCAGTATTTT	CASSGRIGDTQYF
.	.	TRBJ1-5	TRBV7-2	TGTGCCAGCAGCTTAGCCCCCAGTCCCGTAGATCCCCAGCATTTT	CASSLAPSPVDPQHF
.	.	TRBJ1-5	TRBV19	TGTGCCAGTAGTATCAAGCAGGGCATCGGTCAGCCCCAGCATTTT	CASSIKQGIGQPQHF
.	.	TRBJ1-6	TRBV7-2	TGTGCCAGCAGCTCCAGACAGATCTATAATTCACCCCTCCACTTT	CASSSRQIYNSPLHF
.	.	TRBJ1-6	TRBV27	TGTGCCAGCAGTTCTCAGGACTATTCACCCCTCCACTTT	CASSSQDYSPLHF
.	.	TRBJ1-1	TRBV30	TGTGCCTGGAACTCTCTAAGGACCTACTCTCGGGGGAACACTGAAGCTTTCTTT	CAWNSLRTYSRGNTEAFF
TRBD1	.	TRBJ1-2	TRBV6-2/TRBV6-3	TGTGCCAGCAGTCCCTCCTACCGGGACAGGGTTTACTATGGCTACACCTTC	CASSPSYRDRVYYGYTF
.	.	TRBJ1-1	TRBV6-6	TGTGCCAGCGGGGAAAGCAGGGTGTTTATGAACACTGAAGCTTTCTTT	CASGESRVFMNTEAFF
.	.	TRBJ1-4	TRBV7-9	TGTGCCAGCAGCTTAGTAAGCGACCCGGGGCATGAAAAACTGTTTTTT	CASSLVSDPGHEKLFF
TRBD1	.	TRBJ1-2	TRBV6-1	TGTGCCAGCAGTGAGACAGGGGGCGGCTATGGCTACACCTTC	CASSETGGGYGYTF
.	.	TRBJ2-7	TRBV4-1	TGCGCCAGCAGCCACCAATACGAGCAGTACTTC	CASSHQYEQYF
.	.	TRBJ1-2	TRBV7-2	TGTGCCAGCAGCTTAGGCAGAAACTATGGCTACACCTTC	CASSLGRNYGYTF
TRBD1	once	TRBJ1-1	TRBV28	TGTGCCAGCAGTTACCTAGGGACAGGGAACACTGAAGCTTTCTTT	CASSYLGTGNTEAFF
.	.	TRBJ2-1	TRBV4-3	TGCGCCAGCAGCCAAGATCTGTTGACTAGTAACAATGAGCAGTTCTTC	CASSQDLLTSNNEQFF
TRBD1	.	TRBJ1-5	TRBV2	TGTGCCAGCAGGCGGCAGGGGGCGGATCAGCCCCAGCATTTT	CASRRQGADQPQHF
.	.	TRBJ2-7	TRBV11-3	TGTGCCAGCAGCCCAGCCTGGGGATACGAGCAGTACTTC	CASSPAWGYEQYF
.	.	TRBJ2-2	TRBV30	TGTGCCTGGAGTCCAATATCCACCCTCAGGACCTCGGGCACCGGGGAGCTGTTTTTT	CAWSPISTLRTSGTGELFF
.	.	TRBJ2-1	TRBV28	TGTGCCAGCAGTTTTCCCCGTTGGGAGAGCTCCTACAATGAGCAGTTCTTC	CASSFPRWESSYNEQFF
.	.	TRBJ1-4	TRBV18	TGTGCCAGCCGATCGGGGCCCAATGAAAAACTGTTTTTT	CASRSGPNEKLFF
TRBD2	.	TRBJ2-1	TRBV10-3	TGTGCCATCAGTGCACTAGCGGGGGGGCCCTACAATGAGCAGTTCTTC	CAISALAGGPYNEQFF
.	.	TRBJ1-1	TRBV28	TGTGCCAGCAGTCCCCGACCCTGGGGACGGGCTGAAGCTTTCTTT	CASSPRPWGRAEAFF
.	.	TRBJ2-3	TRBV4-1	TGCGCCAGCAGCCCGGTTGCAGGGGCTGCTTTCACAGATACGCAGTATTTT	CASSPVAGAAFTDTQYF
.	.	TRBJ1-1	TRBV7-2	TGTGCCAGCAGCTTAGCAGTAAGTAGTCGGGCAGGGAGCACTGAAGCTTTCTTT	CASSLAVSSRAGSTEAFF
.	.	TRBJ2-3	TRBV28	TGTGCCAGCAGGTCGAGCACAGGGCTCAATACGCAGTATTTT	CASRSSTGLNTQYF
.	.	TRBJ1-2	TRBV28	TGTGCCAGCAGTGGAGGGTGGGGTGGCTACACCTTC	CASSGGWGGYTF
TRBD1	few	TRBJ1-6	TRBV7-2	TGTGCCAGCAGCCCGCCGACAGGGAAGGGATCACCCCTCCACTTT	CASSPPTGKGSPLHF
TRBD1	.	TRBJ1-5	TRBV29-1	TGCAGCGTCTTGACAGGGGCCGGTCAGCCCCAGCATTTT	CSVLTGAGQPQHF
.	.	TRBJ1-1	TRBV5-1	TGCGCCAGCAGAGGGGAGACGGTTGAAGCTTTCTTT	CASRGETVEAFF
.	.	TRBJ1-2	TRBV7-2	TGTGCCAGCAGCTTACGTCAGGGCGCGGGCTACACCTTC	CASSLRQGAGYTF
.	.	TRBJ2-2	TRBV6-2/TRBV6-3	TGTGCCAGCAGTTACTCGGCGCACAAAGAGCTGTTTTTT	CASSYSAHKELFF
.	.	TRBJ1-2	TRBV4-2	TGTGCCAGCAGCCAGGGAACCGGCTATGGCTACACCTTC	CASSQGTGYGYTF
TRBD1	.	TRBJ1-6	TRBV2	TGTGCCAGCAGTCTGGGACAGGGCCAAGGGTCACCCCTCCACTTT	CASSLGQGQGSPLHF
.	.	TRBJ2-5	TRBV9	TGTGCCAGCAGCGTAGTGGCGGGAAAAGAGACCCAGTACTTC	CASSVVAGKETQYF
.	.	TRBJ1-2	TRBV29-1	TGCAGCGTTGAATTCCAACCGCCGCTAGGCTATGGCTACACCTTC	CSVEFQPPLGYGYTF
.	once	TRBJ1-2	TRBV6-2/TRBV6-3	TGTGCCAGCAGTTACGCCTATGGCTACACCTTC	CASSYAYGYTF
TRBD1	.	TRBJ1-1	TRBV18	TGTGCCAGCTCCCTACCGACAGGGGGAAACACTGAAGCTTTCTTT	CASSLPTGGNTEAFF
.	.	TRBJ1-6	TRBV28	TGTGCCAGCAGCCTAAGTCTCACCACCTCACCCCTCCACTTT	CASSLSLTTSPLHF
.	.	TRBJ2-6	TRBV7-9	TGTGCCAGCAGTCCCAGGACCAGCTCTGGGGCCAACGTCCTGACTTTC	CASSPRTSSGANVLTF
TRBD2	.	TRBJ2-3	TRBV9	TGTGCCAGCAGCGTAGAGGGACTAGGACTAACTCGCACAGATACGCAGTATTTT	CASSVEGLGLTRTDTQYF